This section outlines one T cell receptor (beta chain) sequence together with its context. What it binds is not known. The data were obtained in a study of blood T cells in healthy people across ages. Study-wide points: Estimates of diversity drawn from one million T cells were considered underestimates. With unsorted PBMCs, a conclusive comparison of naive versus antigen-experienced cells was not possible.

With a J-beta primer mix and a sample-barcoded 5' primer, a second PCR ran about 7 to 12 cycles. TCRdb reprocessed the 5' RACE reads via MiXCR and lists one record per CDR3 protein. The table shows over a million distinct CDR3 sequences, with 35% to 55% occurring only once. Germline V gene lookup returns CDR1 SQVTM and CDR2 ANQGSEA. Deletions cut 0 bases from V and 2 bases from J, with 14 bases between. This CDR3 is 15 amino acids long. V gene TRBV29-1 combines with J gene TRBJ2-7; the D gene is possibly TRBD1 (5 bases). The specimen sequenced was blood. The sequence was collected from a woman aged 55-69 years in good health. The CDR3 sequence is CSVEDPQGSTYEQYF. CDR3 sequence (DNA): TGCAGCGTTGAAGATCCTCAGGGTAGCACCTACGAGCAGTACTTC.